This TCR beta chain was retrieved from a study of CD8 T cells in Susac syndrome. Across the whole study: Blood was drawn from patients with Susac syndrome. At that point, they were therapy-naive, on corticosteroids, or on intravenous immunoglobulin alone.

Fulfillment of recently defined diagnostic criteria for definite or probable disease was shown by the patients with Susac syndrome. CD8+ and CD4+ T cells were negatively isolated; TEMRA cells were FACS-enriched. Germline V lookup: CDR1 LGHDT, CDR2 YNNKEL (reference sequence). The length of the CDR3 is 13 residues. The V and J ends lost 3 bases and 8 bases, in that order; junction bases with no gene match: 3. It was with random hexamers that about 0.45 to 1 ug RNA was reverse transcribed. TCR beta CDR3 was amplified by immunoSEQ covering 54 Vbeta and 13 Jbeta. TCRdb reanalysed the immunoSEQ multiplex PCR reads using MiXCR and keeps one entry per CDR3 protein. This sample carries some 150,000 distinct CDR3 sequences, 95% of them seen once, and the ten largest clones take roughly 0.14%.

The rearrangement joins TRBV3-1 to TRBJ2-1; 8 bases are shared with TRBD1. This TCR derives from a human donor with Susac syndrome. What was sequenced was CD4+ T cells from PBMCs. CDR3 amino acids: CASSHAGGDEQFF. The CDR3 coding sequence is TGTGCCAGCAGCCATGCAGGGGGCGATGAGCAGTTCTTC.